Sequencing of this T cell receptor (beta chain) was carried out in a study of blood T cells in healthy people across ages. Findings and limits, study-wide: Diversity of TCR beta correlated strongly with naive T cell percentage. Versus aged donors, long-lived donors had higher diversity and more naive CD4+ cells. Older age coincided with a roughly linear decline in TCR beta diversity per million T cells.

From germline, CDR1 is SGDLS and CDR2 YYNGEE. The V end lost 4 bases, the J end lost 1 base, and 11 bases lay between the germline ends. There are 14 residues in the CDR3. Concerning this clonotype itself: Antigen unknown.

Primed by a sample-barcoded 5' primer and a J-beta primer mix, a second PCR proceeded for roughly 7 to 11 cycles. TCRdb re-called the 5' RACE reads with MiXCR, one entry per CDR3 protein. The data contain hundreds of thousands of distinct CDR3 sequences, more than 40% of them singletons. The origin of this receptor is a man in his 60s in good health. The chain is built from TRBV9 and TRBJ1-1; tentatively, D is TRBD1 (6 bases). Sequencing input: blood. In DNA form, the CDR3 reads TGTGCCAGCAGCCCCCGGGGGCAGAACACTGAAGCTTTCTTT. It translates to CASSPRGQNTEAFF.